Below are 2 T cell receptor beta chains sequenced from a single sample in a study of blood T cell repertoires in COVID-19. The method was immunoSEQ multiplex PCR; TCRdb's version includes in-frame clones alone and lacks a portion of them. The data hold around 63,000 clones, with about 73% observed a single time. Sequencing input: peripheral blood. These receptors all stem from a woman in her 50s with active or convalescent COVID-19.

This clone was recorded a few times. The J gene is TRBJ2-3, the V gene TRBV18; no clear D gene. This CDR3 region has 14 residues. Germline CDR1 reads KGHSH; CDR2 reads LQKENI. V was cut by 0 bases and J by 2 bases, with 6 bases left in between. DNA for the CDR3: TGTGCCAGCTCACCACCGGCCTCCACAGATACGCAGTATTTT. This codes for CASSPPASTDTQYF.

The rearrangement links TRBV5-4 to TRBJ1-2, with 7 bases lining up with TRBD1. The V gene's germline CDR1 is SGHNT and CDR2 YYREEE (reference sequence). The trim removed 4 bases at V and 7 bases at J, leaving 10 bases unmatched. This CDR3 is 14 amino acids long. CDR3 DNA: TGTGCCAGCAGCGCCGACAGGGCCCTGCGTGGCTACACCTTC. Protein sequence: CASSADRALRGYTF.